This TCR beta chain was identified in a study of beta chain features in type 1 diabetes (dated by TCRdb to 2017 to 2018). In the study overall: Mean age, gender distribution, total cell number and subset yield did not differ between patients and healthy donors. The study compared TCRB repertoires of sorted circulating CD4+ T cell subsets between recently diagnosed type 1 diabetes patients and matched healthy donors. Regulatory and stem cell-like memory subsets were isolated from only 8 patients and 8 healthy donors, whereas naive and central memory subsets came from all 30 or so donors. A total of 85 million to 140 million sorted cells were examined across all samples, and a strong correlation was observed between cell number per subset and RNA yield. Beyond this particular receptor, the publication reports: Naive, central memory and regulatory TCRB repertoires appeared to be more alike among patients than among healthy donors. A moderate but significant shortening of TCRB CDR3 length was observed in type 1 diabetes patients in all four CD4+ subsets. PCR might favor shorter templates, but patient and control samples were amplified and corrected together, so any skew would affect both groups equally. Only small numbers of individuals were included in the HLA sub-analyses, which left unresolved whether HLA type had any influence on TCRB rearrangement. Because cDNA rather than genomic DNA was sequenced, highly expressing activated cells could have been over-represented, although no difference in activation and CD3 levels was found between groups. At VDJ recombination sites, patients with type 1 diabetes made fewer insertions and deleted more nucleotides, a pattern implying thymic rearrangement abnormalities.

Each donor gave one peripheral blood draw, approximately 120 mL on average, collected into heparinised tubes. A BD FACSAria II was used to sort naive, central memory, regulatory and stem cell-like memory CD4+ T cells with a panel that included CD45RO, CCR7, CD25, CD127, CD95 and CD27. A purity above 98% was achieved for all sorted populations. PBMCs were separated immediately by Lymphoprep density gradient centrifugation and were stained directly, without being cultured. So that batch effects would be minimized, each experiment stained and sorted samples in pairs, pairing one healthy donor with one patient. CDR1 is given as MNHEY and CDR2 as SMNVEV, both from the germline V gene (reference sequence). Measured from the cysteine to the phenylalanine, the CDR3 is 16 residues long. Only the CDR3 DNA stays, 48 bases, in frame from base 1. V is cut back by 6 bases and J by 6 bases, with 14 bases in the junction unmatched.

This clone was detected only a few times. Its antigen has not been determined. It has no much larger one-base neighbor in the sample; base qualities were not kept. The entire isolated RNA was reverse transcribed using the High Capacity cDNA Reverse Transcription Kit, and thus expressed TCRB transcripts were sequenced. Deep immunoSEQ sequencing was applied to naive, central memory and regulatory T cell samples, giving an average of roughly 3.5 million total reads per sample. After sorted cells were lysed in RLT buffer, RNA was extracted with DNase-treated RNeasy Micro or Mini kits, with the choice depending on cell number. Each cell subset was processed separately to prevent cross-contamination, with patient and healthy donor samples processed together. Using the immunoSEQ multiplex PCR, TCRB sequences were amplified from cDNA into 87-bp fragments spanning the CDR3 region. Sequencing of the amplicons was performed on the Illumina HiSeq platform. Turning to the authors' computational methods: PCR bias was computationally corrected using synthetic template baselines, reads within Hamming distance 2 were collapsed, and singletons that could not be merged were discarded. Reads were aligned against IMGT to assign V, D and J genes, CDR3 length and insertions or deletions at six rearrangement sites. Within each subset, clonotype counts were normalized to sorted cell number, and only after that were true diversity and Gini coefficients computed with the tcR R package. The overlap coefficient, calculated on TCRB nucleotide sequences, was used to quantify repertoire sharing. As a proxy for the pre-selection repertoire, out-of-frame TCRB sequences from naive cells were analyzed. TCRdb re-hosts the immuneACCESS table, in-frame sequences only. Its copies lack some clones; in the studies checked, an unresolved V gene accounts for under half of them, and the cause for the rest is not known. V, J and clone size reflect that table, while D and trimming were determined from the DNA. Counted in this sample were about 240,000 clones; about 14% of them appeared once. Approximately 0.02% of the sample lies in the top ten.

Sequencing was carried out using naive CD4+ T cells from blood. The cell subset or site label, read with the paper, signifies: true naive CD4+ T cells. The source of this sequence is a man aged 25-40 years with type 1 diabetes. The V and J genes are TRBV27 and TRBJ2-3, and 8 bases in between align with TRBD2. The CDR3 region has the sequence CASRQPGLVDLDTQYF. The base sequence is TGTGCCAGCAGGCAACCGGGACTAGTGGACCTCGATACGCAGTATTTT.